This TCR beta chain was profiled in a study of blood T cell repertoires in COVID-19 (dated by TCRdb to about 2020). Regarding the research as a whole: The collaborator samples originated in the United States, Italy and Spain and spanned the acute and convalescent phases of COVID-19. The repertoires were made available in a free public database intended to serve as a resource for research on the immune response to SARS-CoV-2. Where available, HLA class I and class II types were obtained from metadata supplied by the sample provider rather than from assay-based typing. Deeply sampled blood TCRbeta repertoires from subjects exposed to, actively infected with, or recovered from COVID-19 were included in the dataset. The material from the prospective study consisted of cDNA or gDNA derived from T cells, B-cell-depleted T cells, or PBMCs. The samples were drawn from the first 160 participants of the ongoing ImmuneRACE study and from over 950 subjects provided by 6 global collaborators. The sample metadata nearly always contained a de-identified subject ID, COVID-19 status, age in years and sex.

The CDR3 runs 19 amino acids, cysteine and phenylalanine included. The entry retains the CDR3 DNA only, 57 bases that are in frame from base 1. In the germline V gene, CDR1 corresponds to SGDLS and CDR2 to YYNGEE. V is cut back by 4 bases and J by 1 base, with 19 bases in the junction unmatched. The immunoSEQ Assay, a bias-controlled multiplex PCR, was used to amplify TCRbeta CDR3 regions from genomic DNA. The authors processed their data as follows. Nucleated cell counts per sample were estimated from amplification of reference gene primers within the assay. Sequence reads were collapsed and filtered to measure the absolute abundance of every unique TCRbeta CDR3 rearrangement. For each sample, productive Simpson clonality was calculated as the square root of Simpson's diversity index across productive rearrangements. Not all clones reach the TCRdb copy of this immuneACCESS table, which keeps in-frame sequences only. Checked studies attribute under half of the gap to unresolved V genes and leave the rest unexplained. For V, J and clone size, that table is used; D and trimming come from the DNA. This sample has about 67,000 clones in its table, and about 87% of those were observed once. The ten largest clonotypes hold roughly 5.6% of the sample.

To note about this clone: It has no known antigen specificity. One base away there is no much larger clone; base qualities are not given.

Study-wide conclusions, independent of this receptor: The quantity of clinical and demographic metadata differed by source and by participant and was supplied without curation.

Whole blood was collected in K2EDTA tubes by collaborating institutions according to the institutions' own protocols. For TCRbeta analysis, collaborator samples were shipped as frozen whole blood, as isolated PBMCs, or as DNA extracted from either sample type. This chain joins TRBV9 to TRBJ1-1; 7 junctional bases match TRBD1. The TCR sequence derives from a man between 50 and 59 years old with active COVID-19. The sequenced material came from peripheral blood. The DNA is TGTGCCAGCAGCCCCAACCAACCTTACGTTACAGGGGCGAACACTGAAGCTTTCTTT. Its translation is CASSPNQPYVTGANTEAFF.